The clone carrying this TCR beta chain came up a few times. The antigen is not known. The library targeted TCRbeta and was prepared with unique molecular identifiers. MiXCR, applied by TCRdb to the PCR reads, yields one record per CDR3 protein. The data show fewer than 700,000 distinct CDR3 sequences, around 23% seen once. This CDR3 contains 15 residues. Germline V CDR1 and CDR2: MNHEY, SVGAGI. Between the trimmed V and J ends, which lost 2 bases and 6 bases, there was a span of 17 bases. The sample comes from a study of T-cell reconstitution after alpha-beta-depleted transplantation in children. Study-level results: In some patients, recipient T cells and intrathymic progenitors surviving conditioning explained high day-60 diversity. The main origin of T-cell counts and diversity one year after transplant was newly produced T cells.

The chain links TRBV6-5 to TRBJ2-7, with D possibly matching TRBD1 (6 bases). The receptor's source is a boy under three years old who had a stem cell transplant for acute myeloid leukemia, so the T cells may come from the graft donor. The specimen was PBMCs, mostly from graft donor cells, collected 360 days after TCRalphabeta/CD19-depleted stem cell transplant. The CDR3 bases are TGTGCCAGCAGTTACAGGGGCCAGGGGTACCGCGAGCAGTACTTC. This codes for CASSYRGQGYREQYF.